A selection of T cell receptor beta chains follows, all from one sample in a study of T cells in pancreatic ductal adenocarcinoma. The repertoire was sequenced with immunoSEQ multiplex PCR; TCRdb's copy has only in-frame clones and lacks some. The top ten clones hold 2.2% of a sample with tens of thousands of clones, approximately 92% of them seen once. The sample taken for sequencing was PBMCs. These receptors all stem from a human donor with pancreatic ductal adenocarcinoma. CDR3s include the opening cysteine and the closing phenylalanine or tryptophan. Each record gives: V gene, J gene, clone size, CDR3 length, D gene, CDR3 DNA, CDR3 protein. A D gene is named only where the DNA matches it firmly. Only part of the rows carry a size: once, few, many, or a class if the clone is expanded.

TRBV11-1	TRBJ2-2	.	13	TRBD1	TGTGCCAGCAGCTCCCAGGGGGCCGGGGAGCTGTTTTTT	CASSSQGAGELFF
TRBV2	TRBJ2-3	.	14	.	TGTGCCACCGCTATCCTCAGGAGCACAGATACGCAGTATTTT	CATAILRSTDTQYF
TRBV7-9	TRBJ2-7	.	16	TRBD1	TGTGCCAGCAGCTCATACAGGGGGCGCAGGTCCTACGAGCAGTACTTC	CASSSYRGRRSYEQYF
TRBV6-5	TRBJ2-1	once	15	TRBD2	TGTGCCAGCAGTCAAAGCGGGAGCTCCTACAATGAGCAGTTCTTC	CASSQSGSSYNEQFF
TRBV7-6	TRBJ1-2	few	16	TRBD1	TGTGCCAGCAGCTTGGGGACAGGGGGCTCCCACTATGGCTACACCTTC	CASSLGTGGSHYGYTF
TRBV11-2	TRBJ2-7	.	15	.	TGTGCCAGCAGCCGTGGCGGCGACAGTACCTACGAGCAGTACTTC	CASSRGGDSTYEQYF
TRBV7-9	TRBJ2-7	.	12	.	TGTGCCAGCAGTTCCTTGGACTACGAGCAGTACTTC	CASSSLDYEQYF
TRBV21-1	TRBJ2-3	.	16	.	TGTGCCAGCAGCCCGAATAGCGGGAGGGGCACAGATACGCAGTATTTT	CASSPNSGRGTDTQYF
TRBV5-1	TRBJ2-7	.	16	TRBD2	TGCGCCAGCAGCTTGGGGGAGGGAGGCCCCTATGACGAGCAGTACTTC	CASSLGEGGPYDEQYF
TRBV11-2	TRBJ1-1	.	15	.	TGTGCCAGCAGCTTAAATAGGAACATGAACACTGAAGCTTTCTTT	CASSLNRNMNTEAFF
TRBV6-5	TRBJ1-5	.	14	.	TGTGCCAGCAGCGCCAGGGATCCAAATCAGCCCCAGCATTTT	CASSARDPNQPQHF
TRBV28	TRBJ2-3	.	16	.	TGTGCCAGCAGCTTAAAACTAGTCTCTAGCACAGATACGCAGTATTTT	CASSLKLVSSTDTQYF
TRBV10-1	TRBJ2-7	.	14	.	TGCGCCAGCAGTGAGTGGGAATCGACGGGCGAGCAGTACTTC	CASSEWESTGEQYF
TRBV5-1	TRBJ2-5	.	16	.	TGCGCCAGCAGCTTGGTCTCAGGCAGGGGAGGGGAGACCCAGTACTTC	CASSLVSGRGGETQYF
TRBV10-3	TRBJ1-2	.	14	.	TGTGCCATCAGTGAGGCAGGTCTTAGGTATGGCTACACCTTC	CAISEAGLRYGYTF
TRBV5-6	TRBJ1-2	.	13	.	TGTGCCAGCAGGTCGACAGCGCCCTATGGCTACACCTTC	CASRSTAPYGYTF
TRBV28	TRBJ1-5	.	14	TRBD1	TGTGCCAGCAGTTTAAGACAGGGAAGTCAGCCCCAGCATTTT	CASSLRQGSQPQHF
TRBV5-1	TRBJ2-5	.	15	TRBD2	TGCGCCAGCAGCTCCGGGACTAGCGGCCAAGAGACCCAGTACTTC	CASSSGTSGQETQYF
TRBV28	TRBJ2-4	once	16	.	TGTGCCAGCAGCCAACGGGGATCCCTAGCCAAAAACATTCAGTACTTC	CASSQRGSLAKNIQYF
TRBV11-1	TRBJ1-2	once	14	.	TGTGCCAGCAGCCCGAGATCTTATGGGGATGGCTACACCTTC	CASSPRSYGDGYTF
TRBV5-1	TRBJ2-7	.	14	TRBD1	TGCGCCAGCAGCATCGGGACAGGGGGTTTGGAGCAGTACTTC	CASSIGTGGLEQYF
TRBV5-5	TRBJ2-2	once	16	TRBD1	TGTGCCAGCAGCTGGGGGGGACAGGGAAATGTCGGGGAGCTGTTTTTT	CASSWGGQGNVGELFF
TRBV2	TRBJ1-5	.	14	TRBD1	TGTGCCAGCAGTCCGGACAGGGGGAATCAGCCCCAGCATTTT	CASSPDRGNQPQHF
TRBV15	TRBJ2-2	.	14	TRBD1	TGTGCCACCACTCCGACAGGGGGCATCGGGGAGCTGTTTTTT	CATTPTGGIGELFF
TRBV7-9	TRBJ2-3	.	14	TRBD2	TGTGCCAGCAGCTTAACTAGCGGCACAGATACGCAGTATTTT	CASSLTSGTDTQYF
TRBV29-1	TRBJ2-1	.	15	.	TGCAGCGTTGGGTATTCCAGCGGAGCAACCAATGAGCAGTTCTTC	CSVGYSSGATNEQFF
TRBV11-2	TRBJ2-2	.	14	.	TGTGCCAGCAGCATTACAGGGGGGGCCGGGGAGCTGTTTTTT	CASSITGGAGELFF
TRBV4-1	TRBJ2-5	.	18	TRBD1	TGCGCCAGCAGCCAAGATTCGGGAACAGGGGGCCTTCAAGAGACCCAGTACTTC	CASSQDSGTGGLQETQYF
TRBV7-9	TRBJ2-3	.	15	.	TGTGCCAGCAGCTTAGGGGCGGGTTTAACAGATACGCAGTATTTT	CASSLGAGLTDTQYF
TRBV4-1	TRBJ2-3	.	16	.	TGCGCCAGCAGCCAAGATAGGCTTAGTGGGGAGGATACGCAGTATTTT	CASSQDRLSGEDTQYF
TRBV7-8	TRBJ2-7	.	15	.	TGTGCCAGCAGTTCCTTAATTGGGAGTGGCTACGAGCAGTACTTC	CASSSLIGSGYEQYF
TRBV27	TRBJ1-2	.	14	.	TGTGCCAGCAGTACCAGGGAATTGAACTATGGCTACACCTTC	CASSTRELNYGYTF
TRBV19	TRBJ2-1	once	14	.	TGTGCCAGTAGTATTAGGGGCCCCTACAATGAGCAGTTCTTC	CASSIRGPYNEQFF
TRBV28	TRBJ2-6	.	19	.	TGTGCCAGCAGTTTATATTCCCTGGGACCTGTGTCTGGGGCCAACGTCCTGACTTTC	CASSLYSLGPVSGANVLTF
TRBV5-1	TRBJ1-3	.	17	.	TGCGCCAGCAGCTCCTCTTCGGCGGGGAGCTCTGGAAACACCATATATTTT	CASSSSSAGSSGNTIYF
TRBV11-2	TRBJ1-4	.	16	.	TGTGCCAGCAGCGCGGACACCCCAAGTCTTAATGAAAAACTGTTTTTT	CASSADTPSLNEKLFF
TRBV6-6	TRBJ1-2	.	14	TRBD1	TGTGCCAGCAGTTACTCGTACAGGGGGAATGGCTACACCTTC	CASSYSYRGNGYTF
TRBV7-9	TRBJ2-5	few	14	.	TGTGCCAGCAGCCCTGTCGGGGCCTGGGAGACCCAGTACTTC	CASSPVGAWETQYF
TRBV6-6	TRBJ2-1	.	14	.	TGTGCCAGCAGTTACGGGACTGTTTACAATGAGCAGTTCTTC	CASSYGTVYNEQFF
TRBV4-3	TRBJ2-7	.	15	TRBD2	TGCGCCAGCAGCCAAGACGGGAGGGCCGGATACGAGCAGTACTTC	CASSQDGRAGYEQYF
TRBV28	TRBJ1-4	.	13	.	TGTGCCAGCAGTCCCCCTGGGGGGCTCGGGCTGTTTTTT	CASSPPGGLGLFF
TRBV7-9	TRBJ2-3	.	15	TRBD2	TGTGCCAGCAGCCGGACTAGCGGGAGGGCAGATACGCAGTATTTT	CASSRTSGRADTQYF
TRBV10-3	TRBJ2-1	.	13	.	TGTGCCATCAGTGGGACGCCGTACAATGAGCAGTTCTTC	CAISGTPYNEQFF
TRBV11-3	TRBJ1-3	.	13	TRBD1	TGTGCCAGCAGTACAGGGGTTGGAAACACCATATATTTT	CASSTGVGNTIYF
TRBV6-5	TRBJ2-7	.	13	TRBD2	TGTGCCAGCAAATATAGCGGGGGCTACGAGCAGTACTTC	CASKYSGGYEQYF
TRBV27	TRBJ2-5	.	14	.	TGTGCCAGCAGCAGTTGGAACCTACAAGAGACCCAGTACTTC	CASSSWNLQETQYF
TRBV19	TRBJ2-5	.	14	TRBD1	TGTGCCAGTAGGGACAGGGGGCGTGCAGAGACCCAGTACTTC	CASRDRGRAETQYF
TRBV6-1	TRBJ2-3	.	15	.	TGTGCCAGCAGTGACGGGACAACAAATACAGATACGCAGTATTTT	CASSDGTTNTDTQYF
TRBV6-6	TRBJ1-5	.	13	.	TGTGCCAGCAGTACAACTAGCAATCAGCCCCAGCATTTT	CASSTTSNQPQHF
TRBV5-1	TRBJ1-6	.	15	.	TGCGCCAGCAGCTTGTTCGGGGAGGATAATTCACCCCTCCACTTT	CASSLFGEDNSPLHF
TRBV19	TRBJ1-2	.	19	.	TGTGCCAGTAGTATAGTTCGCGGGTCTGGGGTTAAGGGTAACTATGGCTACACCTTC	CASSIVRGSGVKGNYGYTF
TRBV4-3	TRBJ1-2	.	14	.	TGCGCCAGCAAGAGGGGCCAGGATGATTATGGCTACACCTTC	CASKRGQDDYGYTF